Below are 16 T cell receptor beta chains sequenced from a single sample in a study of early T cells in non-severe SARS-CoV-2 infection. TCRdb reprocessed the 5' RACE reads via MiXCR and lists one record per CDR3 protein. Here the sample spans 60,000 or so distinct CDR3 sequences, roughly 12% being singletons. The sample consisted of whole blood. The receptor set was obtained from an adult who was a healthcare worker with PCR-confirmed SARS-CoV-2 infection or an uninfected control (not recorded which).

This clonotype has a count of ten or more. The rearrangement uses TRBV5-6 and TRBJ1-1, with TRBD1 matching 8 bases. The CDR3 has 15 amino acids. Germline-derived CDR1 and CDR2 are SGHDT and YYEEEE. The V segment lost 5 bases and the J segment 5 bases; nucleotides outside the gene matches: 11. The CDR3 is CASSSVGQGATEAFF. CDR3 nucleotides: TGTGCCAGCAGTTCAGTAGGGCAGGGGGCAACTGAAGCTTTCTTT.

In its sample, this clonotype was seen many times. This chain uses TRBV7-3 with TRBJ2-1, with D possibly TRBD2 on 5 matching bases. The V gene's germline CDR1 is SGHTA and CDR2 FQGTGA. Trimming shortened V by 2 bases and J by 1 base, and 6 bases separated the two germline ends. This CDR3 contains 14 residues. The CDR3 DNA reads TGTGCCAGCAGCTTACGGGGTTCCTACAATGAGCAGTTCTTC. Translated: CASSLRGSYNEQFF. Using reference TRBV7-3 and TRBJ2-1 for the parts outside the CDR3, the full variable domain is GAGVSQTPSNKVTEKGKYVELRCDPISGHTALYWYRQSLGQGPEFLIYFQGTGAADDSGLPNDRFFAVRPEGSVSTLKIQRTERGDSAVYLCASSLRGSYNEQFFGPGTRLTVL.

This clonotype occurred many times. This chain joins TRBV11-3 and TRBJ1-5, with D unresolved. From germline, CDR1 is SGHNT and CDR2 YENEEA. V was cut by 1 base and J by 4 bases, with 5 bases left in between. This CDR3 is 13 amino acids long. CDR3: CASSLGFNQPQHF. Here the CDR3 DNA reads TGTGCCAGCAGCTTAGGGTTTAATCAGCCCCAGCATTTT.

This clonotype was recorded at least ten times. The CDR3 sequence: CAINPGTGYGYTF. The CDR3 coding sequence is TGTGCCATCAATCCCGGGACCGGCTATGGCTACACCTTC. The chain uses TRBV10-3 and TRBJ1-2; D is perhaps TRBD1 (5 bases). Germline lookup yields CDR1 ENHRY and CDR2 SYGVKD. Trimming removed 7 bases from V and 4 bases from J, with 13 bases in between. This CDR3 is built from 13 residues.

V usage is TRBV3-1 and J usage is TRBJ2-5; possible D gene TRBD2, 5 bases. V was cut by 7 bases and J by 1 base, with 19 bases left in between. The CDR3 sequence is 16 residues long. Per germline, CDR1 LGHDT and CDR2 YNNKEL (reference sequence). The CDR3 protein is CASKRESGRVQETQYF. CDR3 coding DNA: TGTGCCAGCAAGAGGGAAAGCGGTCGGGTCCAAGAGACCCAGTACTTC.

This clonotype was found many times. The CDR3 region is CASSSRDRYNEQFF. In DNA, the CDR3 is TGTGCCAGCAGCTCCCGGGACCGCTACAATGAGCAGTTCTTC. The V call is TRBV11-2, the J call TRBJ2-1; D possibly matches TRBD1 or TRBD2 (5 bases each). The germline gives CDR1 SGHAT, CDR2 FQNNGV. This CDR3 region has 14 residues. V lost 4 bases, J lost 3 bases, and 10 bases lay in between.

This clonotype was counted ten times or more. The rearrangement links TRBV27 to TRBJ1-2; TRBD1 matches 9 bases. Trimming removed 5 bases from V and 5 bases from J; junction bases left unmatched: 9. CDR3 length: 15 amino acids. The germline CDR1 and CDR2 sequences are MNHEY and SMNVEV (reference sequence). The CDR3 DNA follows: TGTGCCAGCAGTCGAAGACAGGGGGATTTTTATGGCTACACCTTC. It specifies CASSRRQGDFYGYTF.

This clonotype was recorded many times. The V and J genes are TRBV20-1 and TRBJ2-2; a possible D gene is TRBD2 (6 bases). The CDR3 loop spans 15 amino acids. Germline-derived CDR1 and CDR2 are DFQATT and SNEGSKA (reference sequence). V was cut by 6 bases and J by 1 base, with 15 bases left in between. The CDR3 here is CSAEGGGVNTGELFF. As DNA, the CDR3 is TGCAGTGCCGAAGGAGGAGGGGTGAACACCGGGGAGCTGTTTTTT.

This clonotype was counted once. Possible read error: a much larger clone is one base away. The chain is built from TRBV6-5 and TRBJ2-5, with TRBD2 matching 7 bases. The CDR3 runs to 15 residues. The V segment lost 11 bases and the J segment 4 bases; nucleotides outside the gene matches: 16. CDR1 MNHEY and CDR2 SVGAGI come from the germline V gene. CDR3 residues: CACTYPSPGGETQYF. In DNA, the CDR3 is TGTGCCTGCACCTATCCCTCCCCGGGGGGAGAGACCCAGTACTTC.

The chain carries TRBV6-5 and TRBJ1-6; 7 nucleotides line up with TRBD1. With V trimmed by 2 bases and J by 7 bases, 11 bases remained unmatched. The CDR3 is 17 residues long. Germline values: CDR1 MNHEY, CDR2 SVGAGI. The CDR3 spells CASSYLGRDSRNSPLHF. In DNA form, the CDR3 reads TGTGCCAGCAGTTACCTCGGTCGGGACAGTCGAAATTCACCCCTCCACTTT.

This clonotype was recorded at least ten times. This chain joins TRBV12-3 or TRBV12-4 and TRBJ1-5; 8 bases fit TRBD1. The CDR3 consists of 13 residues. The V and J ends lost 6 bases and 2 bases, in that order; junction bases with no gene match: 0. Here the CDR3 DNA reads TGTGCCAGCAGGGGACAGGGCAATCAGCCCCAGCATTTT. It codes for CASRGQGNQPQHF.

V usage is TRBV12-3 or TRBV12-4 and J usage is TRBJ1-6; D remains ambiguous. This CDR3 region has 18 residues. Trimming cost V 7 bases and J 0 bases, with 19 bases left between them. The CDR3 coding sequence is TGTGCCAGCACCACAAGAACGACCACGGGCTCCTATAATTCACCCCTCCACTTT. Translated: CASTTRTTTGSYNSPLHF.

V is TRBV20-1 and J is TRBJ2-1; TRBD2 matches 10 bases. The ends lost 4 bases at V and 0 bases at J; junction bases unmatched: 9. The CDR3 loop spans 17 amino acids. Germline CDR1 is DFQATT and CDR2 is SNEGSKA (reference sequence). The CDR3 DNA reads TGCAGTGCTACCGGGACTAGCGAACAGAGCTCCTACAATGAGCAGTTCTTC. Protein product: CSATGTSEQSSYNEQFF.

There are a few counts of this clonotype. The V call is TRBV2, the J call TRBJ2-7, with 8 bases matching TRBD1. The CDR3 has 15 residues. Germline CDR1 reads SNHLY; CDR2 reads FYNNEI. V shed 5 bases, J shed 0 bases, and the junction held 6 bases outside the gene matches. CDR3 region: CASSRDRIDSYEQYF. The CDR3 DNA reads as TGTGCCAGCAGTAGGGACAGGATTGACTCCTACGAGCAGTACTTC.

This clonotype has a count of ten or more. The junction departs from the called germline gene at one end, perhaps through a read error. This chain links TRBV7-7 with TRBJ1-5; possible D gene TRBD1, 6 bases. The CDR3 loop spans 13 amino acids. Germline CDR1 is SSHAT and CDR2 is FNYEAQ (reference sequence). CDR3 in amino acids: CASSLDRTGPQHF. CDR3 DNA: TGTGCTAGCAGCTTAGACAGGACCGGGCCCCAGCATTTT.

By frequency in the sample, this clonotype is medium-sized. The chain combines TRBV11-2 with TRBJ2-3; TRBD1 matches 8 bases. The CDR3 has 16 amino acids. CDR1 is SGHAT, CDR2 FQNNGV, per germline. V lost 6 bases to trimming and J lost 0 bases; unmatched junction nucleotides: 8. CDR3: CASSLGTGPSTDTQYF. Here the CDR3 DNA reads TGTGCCAGCAGTTTGGGGACAGGTCCTAGCACAGATACGCAGTATTTT.